A single sample gave rise to the 17 T cell receptor beta chains below, sequenced in a study of shared clonotypes between healthy human individuals (TCRdb year 2020). Library preparation was by the immunoSEQ multiplex PCR assay. Not all clones reach the TCRdb copy of this immuneACCESS table, which keeps in-frame sequences only. Checked studies attribute under half of the gap to unresolved V genes and leave the rest unexplained. The sample table contains approximately 2.1 million clones; only one count was recorded for over 90% of them. The ten largest clones represent under 0.45% of the sample. Sample: naive CD4+ T cells from PBMCs. The sample's cell subset or site label is to be understood as: CD45RA+ positively selected. These receptors were collected from a man younger than 35 in good health. Some clones in this sample may be carry-over from other donors' samples.

This clone was seen a single time. The chain links TRBV29-1 to TRBJ1-3; no clear D. Germline V gene data show CDR1 as SQVTM and CDR2 as ANQGSEA. This CDR3 comprises 13 residues. Trimming took 6 bases from V and 4 from J, leaving 13 bases between them. In nucleotides, the CDR3 is TGCAGCGTCGCACCTACTAACGGAAACACCATATATTTT. Residues: CSVAPTNGNTIYF.

This chain joins TRBV29-1 and TRBJ2-5, with 8 bases that match TRBD1. CDR1 SQVTM and CDR2 ANQGSEA come from the germline V gene. This CDR3 region has 13 residues. The junction had 7 bases not matched to a gene; V was cut back by 5 bases and J by 5 bases. The CDR3 reads CSVLSGGLETQYF. In DNA form, the CDR3 reads TGCAGCGTTCTTTCAGGGGGCCTGGAGACCCAGTACTTC.

The CDR3 loop is CASMKGLVYEQFF. CDR3 nucleotide sequence: TGTGCCAGCATGAAAGGGCTAGTCTATGAGCAGTTCTTC. V usage is TRBV2 and J usage is TRBJ2-1; no clear D gene. The CDR3 spans 13 residues. Germline CDR1 SNHLY, CDR2 FYNNEI. The V end was cut by 7 bases, the J end by 8 bases, with 15 bases between.

In the case of this clone: The same CDR3 arises from other DNA sequences in this sample as well. V is TRBV27 and J is TRBJ2-2; TRBD2 matches at 11 bases. The CDR3 totals 16 residues. CDR1 is MNHEY and CDR2 is SMNVEV in the germline V gene (reference sequence). V lost 2 bases to trimming and J lost 5 bases; unmatched junction nucleotides: 4. CDR3 sequence (DNA): TGTGCCAGCAGTTTACTAGCGGGAGGAAAAACCGGGGAGCTGTTTTTT. Translation gives CASSLLAGGKTGELFF.

The J gene is TRBJ2-5, the V gene TRBV7-2; D tentatively reads TRBD1 or TRBD2 (7 bases each). V was shortened by 3 bases and J by 2 bases, with 16 bases between the two germline ends. The CDR3 has 16 amino acids. The germline gives CDR1 SGHTA, CDR2 FQGNSA. CDR3 in amino acids: CASSLSSQGGQETQYF. CDR3 coding DNA: TGTGCCAGCAGCTTGTCTAGCCAGGGGGGGCAAGAGACCCAGTACTTC.

The J gene is TRBJ2-7, the V gene TRBV29-1; D remains unclear. The CDR3 runs 10 residues. V was pared by 5 bases and J by 5 bases, with 7 bases between. CDR1 is SQVTM, CDR2 ANQGSEA, per germline. The CDR3 DNA reads TGCAGCGTTCTAGGTAACGAGCAGTACTTC. Residues: CSVLGNEQYF.

This clone occurred once. The gene calls are TRBV28 and TRBJ2-6; 12 positions match TRBD2. J lost 0 bases, V lost 6 bases, and 3 bases had no gene match. The germline gives CDR1 MDHEN, CDR2 SYDVKM. The CDR3 loop spans 17 amino acids. The CDR3: CASRLAGGPSGANVLTF. Written as DNA, the CDR3 is TGTGCCAGCAGACTAGCGGGAGGTCCCTCTGGGGCCAACGTCCTGACTTTC.

As regards this clone: The same CDR3 can be traced to other DNA sequences in this sample. This chain links TRBV28 with TRBJ2-7; perhaps D is TRBD1 or TRBD2 (5 bases each). Germline V gene lookup returns CDR1 MDHEN and CDR2 SYDVKM. This CDR3 contains 14 residues. V was pared by 5 bases and J by 0 bases, with 11 bases between. The CDR3 coding sequence is TGTGCCAGCAGTCGGGGCGGCAGCTCCTACGAGCAGTACTTC. This codes for CASSRGGSSYEQYF.

This chain's CDR3 is CASTTGRGYGYTF. In nucleotides, the CDR3 is TGTGCCAGCACAACGGGCAGGGGCTATGGCTACACCTTC. V usage is TRBV28 and J usage is TRBJ1-2; perhaps TRBD1 as D (6 bases). Deletions cut 7 bases from V and 4 bases from J, with 13 bases between. This CDR3 has 13 amino acids. CDR1 and CDR2 (germline): MDHEN, SYDVKM.

This chain uses TRBV4-1 with TRBJ2-1, with TRBD2 matching over 7 bases. The ends lost 5 bases at V and 7 bases at J; junction bases unmatched: 14. The CDR3 is 16 amino acids. In germline, CDR1 is MGHRA, CDR2 YSYEKL. For the CDR3, the DNA is TGCGCCAGCAGCGAAATAAGGGCTAGCGGTGCTAATGAGCAGTTCTTC. Its translation: CASSEIRASGANEQFF.

The CDR3 DNA reads TGTGCCAGCAGCCCGCGGACAGGGTACGAAAAACTGTTTTTT. Translated: CASSPRTGYEKLFF. The chain recombines TRBV5-8 with TRBJ1-4; 8 bases are shared with TRBD1. After removal of 4 bases from V and 8 bases from J, the junction contained 7 bases not matched to a gene. Germline V CDR1 and CDR2: SGHTS, YDEGEE. The CDR3 is 14 amino acids. Full variable domain (outside the CDR3, taken from reference TRBV5-8 and TRBJ1-4): EAGVTQSPTHLIKTRGQQATLRCSPISGHTSVYWYQQALGLGLQFLLWYDEGEERNRGNFPPRFSGRQFPNYSSELNVNALELEDSALYLCASSPRTGYEKLFFGSGTQLSVL.

As regards this clone: The identical CDR3 is also encoded by other nucleotide sequences in the sample. This rearrangement joins TRBV7-3 to TRBJ2-3; the D is unclear. Trimming took 1 base from V and 1 from J, leaving 6 bases between them. The CDR3 totals 14 residues. In germline, CDR1 is SGHTA, CDR2 FQGTGA. CDR3 sequence: CASSLISGTDTQYF. CDR3 bases: TGTGCCAGCAGCTTAATAAGCGGCACAGATACGCAGTATTTT.

The rearrangement links TRBV4-1 to TRBJ1-3; D unresolved. Germline values: CDR1 MGHRA, CDR2 YSYEKL. Trimming took 0 bases from V and 0 from J, leaving 9 bases between them. The CDR3 sequence is 16 residues long. The CDR3 DNA reads as TGCGCCAGCAGCCAAGAACCCCTGCCCTCTGGAAACACCATATATTTT. Its translation is CASSQEPLPSGNTIYF.

The chain carries TRBV27 and TRBJ1-2, with 11 bases matching TRBD1. The germline gives CDR1 MNHEY, CDR2 SMNVEV (reference sequence). The CDR3 contains 15 residues. V lost 6 bases and J lost 4; bases outside the gene matches: 7. CDR3 protein: CASSLGTGGRYGYTF. CDR3 bases: TGTGCCAGCAGCCTAGGGACAGGGGGTCGCTATGGCTACACCTTC.

CDR3 protein: CASSFDRDYYGYTF. The DNA for the CDR3 is TGCGCCAGCAGTTTCGACAGGGATTACTATGGCTACACCTTC. V and J are TRBV4-1 and TRBJ1-2; 7 bases map to TRBD1. Germline V gives CDR1 MGHRA, CDR2 YSYEKL. This CDR3 region has 14 residues. V lost 6 bases, J lost 3 bases, and 7 bases stayed unmatched.

This clone was observed once. This chain connects TRBV10-3 to TRBJ1-4, with D possibly being TRBD1 (5 bases). The CDR3 extends over 13 amino acids. Trimming left V 8 bases short and J 6 bases short, with 13 bases between. CDR1 is ENHRY and CDR2 is SYGVKD in the germline V gene. CDR3 protein: CAIGTPGHEKLFF. CDR3 nucleotides: TGTGCCATCGGGACCCCGGGACATGAAAAACTGTTTTTT.

The chain recombines TRBV6-1 with TRBJ2-1; D not resolved. Trimming removed 1 base from V and 0 bases from J, with 4 bases in between. The CDR3 is 14 amino acids. The germline V gene encodes CDR1 MNHNS and CDR2 SASEGT. CDR3: CASSEGSSYNEQFF. The CDR3 nucleotides are TGTGCCAGCAGTGAAGGGAGCTCCTACAATGAGCAGTTCTTC.